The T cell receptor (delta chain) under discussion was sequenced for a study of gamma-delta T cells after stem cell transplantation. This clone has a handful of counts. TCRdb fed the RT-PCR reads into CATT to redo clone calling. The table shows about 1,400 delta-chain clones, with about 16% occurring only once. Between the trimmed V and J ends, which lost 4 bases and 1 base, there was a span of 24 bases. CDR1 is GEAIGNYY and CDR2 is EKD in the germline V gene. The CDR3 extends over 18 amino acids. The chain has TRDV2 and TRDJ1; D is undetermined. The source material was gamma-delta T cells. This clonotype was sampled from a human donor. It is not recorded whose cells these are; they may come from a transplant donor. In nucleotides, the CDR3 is TGTGCCTGTGAGACTAGGACCAATACAGGGAGCAGCACCGATAAACTCATCTTT. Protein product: CACETRTNTGSSTDKLIF.